The TCR beta chain under discussion was sequenced for a study of blood T cell repertoires in COVID-19. Germline CDR1 and CDR2: LNHDA and SQIVND (reference sequence). This CDR3 comprises 13 residues. The V end lost 3 bases, the J end lost 5 bases, and 10 bases lay between the germline ends. Sequencing was performed with immunoSEQ multiplex PCR; in TCRdb, only in-frame clones are kept and a portion is missing. The top ten hold approximately 12% of the sample, which has about 200,000 clones, roughly 82% seen once. The origin of this receptor is a woman aged 40 to 49 with acute or convalescent COVID-19. V usage is TRBV19 and J usage is TRBJ1-1; tentatively, D is TRBD1 (6 bases). Specimen: peripheral blood. The CDR3 DNA sequence: TGTGCCAGTAGTATGTACAGGGAGACTGAAGCTTTCTTT. Encoded protein: CASSMYRETEAFF.